This T cell receptor beta chain was documented in a study of T cell responses to AZD1222 COVID-19 vaccine. Study observations and caveats: Unmutated variant regions are reportedly the target of nearly half of TCRs that are spike-specific.

Regarding this clone: Its antigen is not known.

The V and J ends lost 4 bases and 1 base respectively, with 13 bases between them. Germline V gene lookup returns CDR1 MNHEY and CDR2 SVGAGI. The CDR3 sequence is 15 residues long. Second-dose schedules of about 4 or about 12 weeks were combined. Produced via immunoSEQ multiplex PCR; TCRdb's table is partial and in-frame only. The repertoire includes approximately 130,000 clones, around 89% of them detected once, and around a tenth sits in the top ten. The sample in question was peripheral blood, obtained 28 days after the second AZD1222 dose. The chain employs TRBV6-5 and TRBJ1-2, with D possibly matching TRBD1 (5 bases). This TCR came from an adult who received the AZD1222 COVID-19 vaccine. The CDR3 coding sequence is TGTGCCAGCAGTTCGGGGGTGGCCCTTAACTATGGCTACACCTTC. Its translation: CASSSGVALNYGYTF.